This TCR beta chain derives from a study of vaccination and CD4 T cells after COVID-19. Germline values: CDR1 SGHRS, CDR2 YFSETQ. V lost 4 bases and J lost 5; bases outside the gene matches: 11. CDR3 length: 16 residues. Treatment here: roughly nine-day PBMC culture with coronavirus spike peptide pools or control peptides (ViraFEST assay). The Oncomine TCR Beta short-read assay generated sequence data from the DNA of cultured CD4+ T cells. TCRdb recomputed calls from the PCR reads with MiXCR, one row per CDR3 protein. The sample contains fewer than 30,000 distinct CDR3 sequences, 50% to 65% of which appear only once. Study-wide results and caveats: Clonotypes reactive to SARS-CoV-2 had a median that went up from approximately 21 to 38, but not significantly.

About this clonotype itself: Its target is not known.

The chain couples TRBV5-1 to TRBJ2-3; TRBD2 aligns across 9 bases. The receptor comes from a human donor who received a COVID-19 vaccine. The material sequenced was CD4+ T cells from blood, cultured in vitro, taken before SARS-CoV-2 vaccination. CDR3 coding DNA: TGCGCCAGCAGCCCCCAGGTAGCGGGGGTTGAAGATACGCAGTATTTT. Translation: CASSPQVAGVEDTQYF.